Shown below are 14 T cell receptor beta chains from a single sample sequenced in a study of OX40 agonist ivuxolimab in advanced cancers. Generated by immunoSEQ multiplex PCR, the TCRdb table keeps only in-frame clones and is missing some. The sample has tens of thousands of clones; around 89% are singletons. Source: CD4+ or CD8+ T cells sorted from blood, taken in a trial of the OX40 agonist ivuxolimab. These receptors were obtained from an adult with an advanced solid tumor such as melanoma, head and neck, liver or kidney cancer.

CDR3 coding DNA: TGTGCCAGCAGCTTAGAAAGGAACACTGAAGCTTTCTTT. Its translation is CASSLERNTEAFF. V and J are TRBV13 and TRBJ1-1, with D unclear. CDR3 length: 13 residues. V shed 1 base and J shed 1 base, with 4 bases lying between them. CDR1 is PRHDT, CDR2 FYEKMQ, per germline (reference sequence).

The V gene is TRBV7-7, the J gene TRBJ2-7; D unresolved. The germline V gene has CDR1 SSHAT and CDR2 FNYEAQ (reference sequence). The CDR3 extends over 16 amino acids. The V end was cut by 1 base, the J end by 4 bases, with 17 bases between. The CDR3 spells CASSLVAVLRCYEQYF. The CDR3 region has the DNA TGTGCCAGCAGCTTAGTGGCAGTCTTGAGGTGTTACGAGCAGTACTTC.

The chain links TRBV5-1 to TRBJ2-5; D gene ambiguous. CDR3 length: 13 amino acids. V lost 1 base and J lost 5, with 9 bases in between. Looked up from germline, CDR1 is SGHRS and CDR2 is YFSETQ. The CDR3 loop is CASSLQLAETQYF. CDR3 DNA: TGCGCCAGCAGCTTGCAGCTCGCGGAGACCCAGTACTTC.

The chain uses TRBV29-1 and TRBJ2-3, with a possible D match to TRBD2 (6 bases). Between the trimmed V and J ends, which lost 5 bases and 5 bases, there was a span of 23 bases. The germline CDR1 and CDR2 sequences are SQVTM and ANQGSEA. This CDR3 spans 16 amino acids. This chain's CDR3 is CSVCLAERVLQDTQYF. The CDR3 DNA reads as TGCAGCGTTTGTTTGGCCGAGCGGGTTCTTCAAGATACGCAGTATTTT.

V is TRBV7-9 and J is TRBJ2-5; 7 bases match TRBD2. Germline lookup yields CDR1 SEHNR and CDR2 FQNEAQ (reference sequence). Germline trimming cut 6 bases from V and 5 bases from J; bases unmatched to any gene: 6. The CDR3 is 13 amino acids. The CDR3 spells CASSSIGGETQYF. As DNA, the CDR3 is TGTGCCAGCAGTTCAATCGGGGGGGAGACCCAGTACTTC.

This chain joins TRBV11-2 and TRBJ2-7; D is uncertain. CDR1 is SGHAT and CDR2 is FQNNGV in the germline V gene. Trimming pared 3 bases from V and 0 bases from J, leaving 12 bases between. The CDR3 is made up of 15 amino acids. CDR3 region: CASSFFSAASYEQYF. The CDR3 DNA reads as TGTGCCAGCAGCTTCTTCTCGGCAGCCTCCTACGAGCAGTACTTC.

V gene TRBV11-2 combines with J gene TRBJ2-2; D is possibly TRBD2 (6 bases). The CDR3 consists of 16 residues. Trimming took off 1 base at V and 0 bases at J, with 9 bases between the two ends. Germline V CDR1 and CDR2: SGHAT, FQNNGV. CDR3 DNA sequence: TGTGCCAGCAGCTTAGCAGCGGGCCCGAACACCGGGGAGCTGTTTTTT. Translated, it gives CASSLAAGPNTGELFF.

Concerning this clone itself: Other nucleotide sequences in the sample specify the same CDR3. The CDR3 region is CASSIARGGYEQYF. The CDR3 nucleotides read TGTGCCAGTAGTATAGCGAGAGGCGGGTACGAGCAGTACTTC. The chain uses TRBV19 and TRBJ2-7; a weak D match, TRBD2 (5 bases). Germline V gene sequence: CDR1 LNHDA, CDR2 SQIVND (reference sequence). Trimming cost V 1 base and J 4 bases, with 11 bases left between them. CDR3 size: 14 residues.

This clone came up once. The CDR3 protein is CASSLGTVRGASSYEQYF. The CDR3 nucleotides are TGTGCCAGCAGCTTAGGCACGGTGAGGGGCGCGAGCTCCTACGAGCAGTACTTC. This chain joins TRBV7-6 and TRBJ2-7; D possibly matches TRBD1 or TRBD2 (5 bases each). CDR1 is SGHVS, CDR2 FNYEAQ, per germline. V lost 1 base, J lost 0 bases, and 19 bases lay in between. The CDR3 contains 18 residues.

This sequence joins TRBV19 and TRBJ2-5; D unclear. The J call is in doubt because the DNA end fits TRBJ2-7 better. CDR3 length equals 14 residues. Per the germline V gene, CDR1 is LNHDA and CDR2 is SQIVND (reference sequence). The CDR3 spells CASSIGQSASEQYF. CDR3 bases: TGTGCCAGTAGTATAGGGCAGTCAGCTTCCGAGCAGTACTTC.

The genes are TRBV7-6 and TRBJ1-5; 7 bases match TRBD1. Germline loops: CDR1 SGHVS, CDR2 FNYEAQ. With V trimmed by 3 bases and J by 4 bases, 0 bases remained unmatched. The CDR3 runs 13 residues. The DNA of the CDR3 is TGTGCCAGCAGCTTGACAGGGAATCAGCCCCAGCATTTT. It encodes CASSLTGNQPQHF. Filled out from reference TRBV7-6 and TRBJ1-5, the complete variable domain reads GAGVSQSPRYKVTKRGQDVALRCDPISGHVSLYWYRQALGQGPEFLTYFNYEAQQDKSGLPNDRFSAERPEGSISTLTIQRTEQRDSAMYRCASSLTGNQPQHFGDGTRLSIL.

The chain combines TRBV11-3 with TRBJ2-4; D possibly corresponds to TRBD2 (6 bases). CDR3 length: 17 residues. V shed 5 bases and J shed 1 base, with 18 bases lying between them. The germline gives CDR1 SGHNT, CDR2 YENEEA. This chain's CDR3 is CASSTSLRGGAKNIQYF. The CDR3 DNA sequence: TGTGCCAGCAGCACCTCTTTGAGAGGAGGGGCCAAAAACATTCAGTACTTC.

The rearrangement joins TRBV2 to TRBJ1-2; D is perhaps TRBD1 (5 bases). The CDR3 loop spans 13 amino acids. Germline values: CDR1 SNHLY, CDR2 FYNNEI. Trimming pared 6 bases from V and 7 bases from J, leaving 15 bases between. CDR3 amino acids: CASSQGAPGGYTF. The CDR3 DNA reads TGTGCCAGCAGCCAGGGAGCACCGGGTGGCTACACCTTC.

The chain combines TRBV18 with TRBJ2-7; 11 nucleotides align to TRBD1. Germline V gene lookup returns CDR1 KGHSH and CDR2 LQKENI. The V and J ends lost 4 bases and 5 bases, in that order; junction bases with no gene match: 10. The CDR3 spans 16 residues. CDR3 protein: CASSQTGTGGPHEQYF. The CDR3 DNA is TGTGCCAGCTCACAGACCGGGACAGGGGGTCCCCACGAGCAGTACTTC.